This T cell receptor (beta chain) is drawn from a study of cytomegalovirus exposure and HLA in healthy donors. Whole-study results and caveats: Most sequenced TCRs were rare (though some public TCRs occurred in many donors).

Germline assignment: CDR1 LNHDA and CDR2 SQIVND (reference sequence). The CDR3 totals 16 residues. Trimming left V 1 base short and J 0 bases short, with 10 bases between. With regard to this clone: What it binds is not known.

Amplification used 60 Vbeta primers and 13 Jbeta primers. Measured with immunoSEQ multiplex PCR; TCRdb has only the in-frame clones, and not every one. Its table records about 150,000 clones. The receptor was isolated from a man aged 25 to 40 in good health and CMV-seronegative. V and J are TRBV19 and TRBJ2-1; perhaps TRBD2 as D (5 bases). The source material was PBMCs. The CDR3 nucleotides are TGTGCCAGTAGTATAGCGGGAAGAGTCTCCTACAATGAGCAGTTCTTC. Amino acids: CASSIAGRVSYNEQFF.